A selection of T cell receptor beta chains follows, all from one sample in a study of CD8 T cells in Susac syndrome. TCRdb independently ran MiXCR on the immunoSEQ multiplex PCR reads; one entry per CDR3 protein. The repertoire has roughly 150,000 distinct CDR3 sequences, approximately 95% of them found once; the top ten carry 0.075% to 0.09%. The sequenced sample consisted of CD4+ T cells from PBMCs. These receptor sequences come from a human donor with Susac syndrome. CDR3s include the opening cysteine and the closing phenylalanine or tryptophan. D genes are given only for firm matches. Not all rows give a size; the values are once, few, many and, for expanded clones, a class.

size: .
J: TRBJ2-7
D: TRBD1
V: TRBV5-3
CDR3: CARSEKWTGRDYEQYF
DNA: TGTGCCAGAAGCGAAAAATGGACAGGGCGAGACTACGAGCAGTACTTC

size: once
J: TRBJ1-2
D: .
V: TRBV29-1
CDR3: CSVLSGTINYGYTF
DNA: TGCAGCGTTCTTTCAGGGACGATAAACTATGGCTACACCTTC

size: .
J: TRBJ1-2
D: TRBD1
V: TRBV12-3/TRBV12-4
CDR3: CASSYPDRGEIGYTF
DNA: TGTGCCAGCAGTTACCCCGACAGGGGGGAAATTGGCTACACCTTC

size: .
J: TRBJ1-6
D: .
V: TRBV25-1
CDR3: CASSAAMSGFAPLHF
DNA: TGTGCCAGCAGTGCAGCCATGTCGGGTTTTGCACCCCTCCACTTT

size: once
J: TRBJ2-5
D: TRBD2
V: TRBV2
CDR3: CASRGGLAGDQETQYF
DNA: TGTGCCAGCAGGGGCGGACTAGCGGGTGACCAAGAGACCCAGTACTTC

size: .
J: TRBJ2-2
D: TRBD1
V: TRBV11-2
CDR3: CASSTHPTGRDTGELFF
DNA: TGTGCCAGCAGCACACACCCGACAGGGCGGGACACCGGGGAGCTGTTTTTT

size: once
J: TRBJ2-1
D: TRBD2
V: TRBV4-1
CDR3: CASSKLAGTSYNEQFF
DNA: TGCGCCAGCAGCAAATTAGCGGGAACCTCCTACAATGAGCAGTTCTTC

size: .
J: TRBJ2-3
D: TRBD1
V: TRBV7-8
CDR3: CASTEGTARTDTQYF
DNA: TGTGCCAGCACCGAGGGGACAGCACGCACAGATACGCAGTATTTT

size: .
J: TRBJ1-2
D: TRBD1
V: TRBV20-1
CDR3: CSAVGQADGYTF
DNA: TGCAGTGCTGTAGGACAGGCGGATGGCTACACCTTC

size: .
J: TRBJ2-5
D: TRBD1
V: TRBV28
CDR3: CASSFPPGQGKETQYF
DNA: TGTGCCAGCAGTTTCCCACCGGGACAGGGAAAAGAGACCCAGTACTTC

size: .
J: TRBJ2-1
D: TRBD1
V: TRBV6-2/TRBV6-3
CDR3: CAIRPGQGYNEQFF
DNA: TGTGCCATCCGACCGGGACAGGGATACAATGAGCAGTTCTTC

size: .
J: TRBJ2-7
D: .
V: TRBV12-3/TRBV12-4
CDR3: CASSFSQVDEQYF
DNA: TGTGCCAGCAGTTTTTCGCAGGTAGACGAGCAGTACTTC

size: .
J: TRBJ1-1
D: TRBD1
V: TRBV29-1
CDR3: CSVEKQGGYTEAFF
DNA: TGCAGCGTGGAGAAACAGGGGGGTTACACTGAAGCTTTCTTT

size: once
J: TRBJ2-5
D: .
V: TRBV29-1
CDR3: CSVGARGETQYF
DNA: TGCAGCGTTGGGGCCCGAGGGGAGACCCAGTACTTC

size: .
J: TRBJ1-3
D: .
V: TRBV9
CDR3: CASSVAVTGNTIYF
DNA: TGTGCCAGCAGCGTAGCGGTAACTGGAAACACCATATATTTT

size: .
J: TRBJ2-5
D: .
V: TRBV5-1
CDR3: CASSRDSNQETQYF
DNA: TGCGCCAGCAGCCGGGACTCCAATCAAGAGACCCAGTACTTC

size: .
J: TRBJ2-7
D: TRBD1
V: TRBV11-2
CDR3: CASSFVDRVYEQYF
DNA: TGTGCCAGCAGCTTCGTTGACAGGGTATACGAGCAGTACTTC

size: .
J: TRBJ2-1
D: TRBD2
V: TRBV9
CDR3: CASSATLADNNEQFF
DNA: TGTGCCAGCAGCGCAACGCTAGCGGACAACAATGAGCAGTTCTTC

size: .
J: TRBJ2-1
D: TRBD1
V: TRBV9
CDR3: CASSEGQGPYNEQFF
DNA: TGTGCCAGCAGCGAAGGACAGGGCCCTTACAATGAGCAGTTCTTC

size: .
J: TRBJ2-7
D: .
V: TRBV1
CDR3: CTSSQGQKNYEQYF
DNA: TGCACCAGCAGCCAAGGACAGAAAAACTACGAGCAGTACTTC

size: .
J: TRBJ2-1
D: .
V: TRBV24-1
CDR3: CATSDSYLVDRYNEQFF
DNA: TGTGCCACCAGTGATTCATACCTGGTGGATCGGTACAATGAGCAGTTCTTC

size: .
J: TRBJ2-5
D: TRBD2
V: TRBV20-1
CDR3: CSARVAGGRETQYF
DNA: TGCAGTGCTAGAGTGGCGGGAGGGAGGGAGACCCAGTACTTC

size: .
J: TRBJ1-2
D: .
V: TRBV20-1
CDR3: CSAKGVDYGYTF
DNA: TGCAGTGCGAAGGGGGTAGACTATGGCTACACCTTC

size: .
J: TRBJ2-7
D: TRBD1
V: TRBV29-1
CDR3: CSVRRDRGYEQYF
DNA: TGCAGCGTTAGGCGGGACAGGGGCTACGAGCAGTACTTC

size: .
J: TRBJ2-7
D: .
V: TRBV29-1
CDR3: CSVGVGYEQYF
DNA: TGCAGCGTTGGGGTAGGCTACGAGCAGTACTTC